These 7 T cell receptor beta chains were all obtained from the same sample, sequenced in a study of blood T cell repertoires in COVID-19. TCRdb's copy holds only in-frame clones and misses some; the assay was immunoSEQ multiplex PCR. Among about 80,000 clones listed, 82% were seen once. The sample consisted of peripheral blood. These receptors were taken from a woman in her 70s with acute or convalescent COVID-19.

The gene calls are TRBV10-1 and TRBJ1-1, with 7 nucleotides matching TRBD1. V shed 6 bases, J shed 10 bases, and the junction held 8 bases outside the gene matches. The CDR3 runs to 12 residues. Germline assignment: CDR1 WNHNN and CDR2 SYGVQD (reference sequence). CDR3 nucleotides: TGCGCCAGCAGCCGGACAGGTTCTTCAGCTTTCTTT. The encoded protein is CASSRTGSSAFF.

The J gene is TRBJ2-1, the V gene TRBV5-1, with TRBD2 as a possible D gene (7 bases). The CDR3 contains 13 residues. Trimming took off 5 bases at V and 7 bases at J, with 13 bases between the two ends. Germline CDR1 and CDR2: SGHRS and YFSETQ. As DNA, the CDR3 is TGCGCCAGCAGAGGGGGGGAGGTTAATGAGCAGTTCTTC. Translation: CASRGGEVNEQFF.

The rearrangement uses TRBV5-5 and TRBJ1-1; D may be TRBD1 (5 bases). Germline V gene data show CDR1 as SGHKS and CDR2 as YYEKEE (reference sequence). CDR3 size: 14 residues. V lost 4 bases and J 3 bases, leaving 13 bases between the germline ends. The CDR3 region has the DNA TGTGCCAGCAGCGGACGACAGAGTGACACTGAAGCTTTCTTT. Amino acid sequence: CASSGRQSDTEAFF.

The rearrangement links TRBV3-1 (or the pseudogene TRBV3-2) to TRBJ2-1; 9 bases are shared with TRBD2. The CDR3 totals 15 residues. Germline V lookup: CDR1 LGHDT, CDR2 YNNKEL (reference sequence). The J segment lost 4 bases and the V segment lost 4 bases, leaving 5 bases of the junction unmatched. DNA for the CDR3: TGTGCCAGCAGCCGAGGGACTAGCACTTACAATGAGCAGTTCTTC. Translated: CASSRGTSTYNEQFF.

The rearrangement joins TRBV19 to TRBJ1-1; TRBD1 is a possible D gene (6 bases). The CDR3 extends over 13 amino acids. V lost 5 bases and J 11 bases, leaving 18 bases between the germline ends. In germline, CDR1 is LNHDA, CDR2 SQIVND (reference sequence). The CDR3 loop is CASSVEGEGVAFF. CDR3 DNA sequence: TGTGCCAGTAGTGTGGAGGGGGAGGGAGTGGCTTTCTTT.

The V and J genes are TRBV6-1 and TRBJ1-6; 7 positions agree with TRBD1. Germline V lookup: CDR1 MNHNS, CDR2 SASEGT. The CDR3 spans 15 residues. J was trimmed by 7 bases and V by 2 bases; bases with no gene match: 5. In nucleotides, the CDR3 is TGTGCCAGCAGTGAAATGACAGGGATCAATTCACCCCTCCACTTT. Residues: CASSEMTGINSPLHF.

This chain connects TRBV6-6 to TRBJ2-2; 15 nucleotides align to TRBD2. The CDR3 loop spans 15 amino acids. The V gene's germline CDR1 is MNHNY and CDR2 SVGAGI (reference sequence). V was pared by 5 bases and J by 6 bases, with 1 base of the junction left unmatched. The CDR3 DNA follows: TGTGCCAGCAGTGGGACTAGCGGGAGGTCCGGGGAGCTGTTTTTT. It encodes CASSGTSGRSGELFF.